One and the same sample provided the 9 T cell receptor beta chains below, sequenced in a study of CD8 T cells in ankylosing spondylitis. Study-wide points: Within ankylosing spondylitis blood, a TCR beta motif made up of several highly homologous variants appeared to be characteristic.

No antigen has been assigned to these receptors. MiXCR, applied by TCRdb to the 5' RACE reads, yields one record per CDR3 protein. The profile covers about 330,000 distinct CDR3 sequences, with approximately 8% appearing a single time and about 15% taken by the ten largest. Sequencing was carried out using blood, either unsorted or a sorted T cell fraction (not recorded which). Receptor source: a male donor with ankylosing spondylitis.

This sequence joins TRBV20-1 and TRBJ2-2; D unresolved. CDR3 size: 15 residues. V was clipped by 0 bases and J by 7 bases, with 15 bases between them. The germline gives CDR1 DFQATT, CDR2 SNEGSKA (reference sequence). CDR3 loop: CSARDLGRVSGELFF. CDR3 nucleotides: TGCAGTGCTAGAGATCTGGGCAGAGTCAGCGGGGAGCTGTTTTTT.

A few counts support this clonotype. This sequence joins TRBV10-3 and TRBJ2-1; no firm D call. CDR3 length: 13 amino acids. V was trimmed by 4 bases and J by 4 bases, leaving 8 bases between them. Germline V gives CDR1 ENHRY, CDR2 SYGVKD. CDR3 region: CAISGVDYNEQFF. Here the CDR3 DNA reads TGTGCCATCAGTGGAGTCGATTACAATGAGCAGTTCTTC.

The chain combines TRBV12-3 or TRBV12-4 with TRBJ2-2; possible D gene TRBD2, 7 bases. There are 15 residues in the CDR3. V was trimmed by 6 bases and J by 4 bases, leaving 15 bases between them. CDR3 residues: CASSRRGAGTGELFF. CDR3 coding DNA: TGTGCCAGCAGCCGTCGGGGGGCGGGCACCGGGGAGCTGTTTTTT.

This clonotype was counted at least ten times. The gene calls are TRBV3-1 and TRBJ2-3; D assignment may be TRBD1 or TRBD2 (7 bases each). The CDR3 contains 15 residues. Trimming cost V 4 bases and J 4 bases, with 15 bases left between them. Germline CDR1 and CDR2: LGHDT and YNNKEL (reference sequence). CDR3 loop: CASSLRQGGPDTQYF. DNA for the CDR3: TGTGCCAGCAGCCTACGACAGGGAGGGCCAGATACGCAGTATTTT.

A few counts support this clonotype. The chain combines TRBV29-1 with TRBJ1-5; D not certain. This CDR3 is 14 amino acids long. The germline CDR1 and CDR2 sequences are SQVTM and ANQGSEA. V gave up 4 bases and J gave up 4 bases, with 14 bases separating them. CDR3 region: CSVGAGRNNQPQHF. The CDR3 nucleotides read TGCAGCGTTGGGGCCGGCAGAAATAATCAGCCCCAGCATTTT.

The gene calls are TRBV12-3 or TRBV12-4 and TRBJ2-5; 7 bases align to TRBD1. The ends lost 5 bases at V and 2 bases at J; junction bases unmatched: 8. CDR3 length: 15 residues. The CDR3 reads CASSRSGQVQETQYF. The CDR3 nucleotides are TGTGCCAGCAGTCGCTCTGGACAGGTACAAGAGACCCAGTACTTC.

The chain employs TRBV10-2 and TRBJ1-2; 10 bases line up with TRBD1. V was clipped by 6 bases and J by 0 bases; unmatched bases: 7. Germline assignment: CDR1 WSHSY and CDR2 SAAADI. The CDR3 is 16 amino acids. The CDR3 nucleotides are TGCGCCAGCAGCCGGACAGGGGGGGAGGCTAACTATGGCTACACCTTC. It is translated as CASSRTGGEANYGYTF.

This clonotype was seen at least ten times. The CDR3 is CASSPTGFSNQPQHF. The DNA of the CDR3 is TGTGCCAGCAGCCCTACAGGGTTCAGCAATCAGCCCCAGCATTTT. V and J are TRBV12-3 or TRBV12-4 and TRBJ1-5, with D perhaps TRBD1 (6 bases). Trimming took off 6 bases at V and 1 base at J, with 13 bases between the two ends. This CDR3 spans 15 amino acids.

This clonotype was found many times. The J gene is TRBJ2-2, the V gene TRBV29-1; the D is unclear. Germline CDR1 SQVTM, CDR2 ANQGSEA. The CDR3 runs 13 residues. V shed 4 bases and J shed 8 bases, with 14 bases lying between them. The CDR3 DNA reads as TGCAGCGTTGGTGTCTTAAAACCGGGGGAGCTGTTTTTT. Amino acid sequence: CSVGVLKPGELFF.